These 25 T cell receptor beta chains came from one sample sequenced in a study of blood T cell repertoires in COVID-19. The table came from immunoSEQ multiplex PCR; TCRdb's copy has only in-frame clones and leaves some out. The sample lists 95,000 to 150,000 clones, 85% to 90% seen once, with about 4% in the top ten. Sample: peripheral blood. These receptors were obtained from a woman in her fifties or sixties with COVID-19, enrolled during active disease.

This clone was recorded only once. Germline and junction disagree at one end, which may indicate a read error. The gene calls are TRBV29-1 and TRBJ1-1, with D perhaps matching TRBD1 (6 bases). The CDR3 is 12 amino acids. CDR1 and CDR2 (germline): SQVTM, ANQGSEA. For the CDR3, the DNA is TGCAGCGTTGTTTCCGGGACACCCCGGAGGCTCTTT. Amino acids: CSVVSGTPRRLF.

This clone was counted between two and nine times. The V call is TRBV2, the J call TRBJ1-5, with 7 nucleotides matching TRBD1. CDR1 and CDR2 (germline): SNHLY, FYNNEI. The CDR3 length is 15 residues. The J segment lost 1 base and the V segment lost 7 bases, leaving 7 bases of the junction unmatched. This CDR3 reads CASTIQGHSNQPQHF. In DNA form, the CDR3 reads TGTGCCAGCACCATACAGGGGCACAGCAATCAGCCCCAGCATTTT.

This chain connects TRBV24-1 to TRBJ1-5; D call uncertain. Germline V gives CDR1 KGHDR, CDR2 SFDVKD. The V end lost 6 bases, the J end lost 0 bases, and 8 bases lay between the germline ends. The CDR3 loop spans 14 amino acids. The CDR3 DNA reads as TGTGCCACCAGTAAACAGCATAGCAATCAGCCCCAGCATTTT. This encodes CATSKQHSNQPQHF.

The V gene is TRBV29-1, the J gene TRBJ1-1; 7 nucleotides align to TRBD1. Germline CDR1 reads SQVTM; CDR2 reads ANQGSEA. Losses at the gene ends were 7 bases for V and 2 bases for J; bases not matched to a gene: 7. The CDR3 sequence is 13 residues long. CDR3 sequence reads: CSAGQTSNTEAFF. The CDR3 nucleotides read TGCAGCGCGGGACAGACAAGTAACACTGAAGCTTTCTTT.

The chain couples TRBV19 to TRBJ2-1; TRBD1 aligns across 12 bases. Germline V CDR1 and CDR2: LNHDA, SQIVND (reference sequence). V dropped 5 bases and J dropped 3; count of bases not matched to a gene: 8. CDR3 length equals 17 residues. CDR3 DNA: TGTGCCAGTAGTCAGGGACAGGGGGCTGTGGGCTACAATGAGCAGTTCTTC. Its protein product is CASSQGQGAVGYNEQFF. The variable domain in full, with the rest retrieved from reference TRBV19 and TRBJ2-1, is DGGITQSPKYLFRKEGQNVTLSCEQNLNHDAMYWYRQDPGQGLRLIYYSQIVNDFQKGDIAEGYSVSREKKESFPLTVTSAQKNPTAFYLCASSQGQGAVGYNEQFFGPGTRLTVL.

The rearrangement uses TRBV2 and TRBJ2-1, with a weak D call TRBD2 (6 bases). The CDR3 totals 14 residues. Per germline, CDR1 SNHLY and CDR2 FYNNEI. Trimming took off 4 bases at V and 0 bases at J, with 7 bases between the two ends. The CDR3 sequence is CASSVGGSYNEQFF. DNA for the CDR3: TGTGCCAGCAGTGTGGGGGGCTCCTACAATGAGCAGTTCTTC.

This clone was counted a single time. The chain uses TRBV12-3 or TRBV12-4 and TRBJ2-3, with D perhaps TRBD1 (6 bases). The CDR3 sequence is 13 residues long. Deletions cut 6 bases from V and 1 base from J, with 8 bases between. In DNA, the CDR3 is TGTGCCAGCAGCGCAGGGGGCACAGATACGCAGTATTTT. It specifies CASSAGGTDTQYF.

J is TRBJ1-4 and V is TRBV7-9, with 7 bases matching TRBD1. Germline values: CDR1 SEHNR, CDR2 FQNEAQ (reference sequence). V shed 7 bases and J 7 bases; nucleotides not matched to a gene: 9. The CDR3 is 14 amino acids. CDR3 coding DNA: TGTGCCAGCAACTCCCAGGGGGTCGGTGAAAAACTGTTTTTT. Protein: CASNSQGVGEKLFF.

This rearrangement joins TRBV12-3 or TRBV12-4 to TRBJ2-7; D call uncertain. V shed 2 bases and J shed 7 bases, with 6 bases lying between them. CDR3 length: 11 amino acids. This chain's CDR3 is CASSLSEEQYF. CDR3 sequence (DNA): TGTGCCAGCAGTTTATCCGAGGAGCAGTACTTC.

CDR3 DNA: TGTGCCAGCAGCCAGGCTCGGGACACTTATAATTCACCCCTCCACTTT. This sequence encodes CASSQARDTYNSPLHF. This chain links TRBV4-2 with TRBJ1-6, with a weak D call TRBD1 (6 bases). CDR3 length: 16 residues. Germline V gives CDR1 LGHNA, CDR2 YNFKEQ. The V and J ends lost 3 bases and 4 bases respectively, with 13 bases between them.

This chain uses TRBV10-3 with TRBJ1-1, with no clear D. Germline values: CDR1 ENHRY, CDR2 SYGVKD. The V gene lost 0 bases and the J gene lost 1 base, with 9 bases spanning the gap. The CDR3 runs to 15 residues. The CDR3 region is CAISESIGENTEAFF. CDR3 bases: TGTGCCATCAGTGAGTCGATTGGAGAGAACACTGAAGCTTTCTTT.

The V and J genes are TRBV3-1 (or the pseudogene TRBV3-2) and TRBJ2-1, with TRBD2 matching 7 bases. CDR3 length: 16 amino acids. Germline CDR1 reads LGHDT; CDR2 reads YNNKEL (reference sequence). Trimming took 1 base from V and 4 from J; bases not matched to a gene: 7. The CDR3 is CASSQAPGGRYNEQFF. Written as DNA, the CDR3 is TGTGCCAGCAGCCAAGCCCCGGGGGGACGTTACAATGAGCAGTTCTTC.

The V call is TRBV12-5, the J call TRBJ1-3; D is undetermined. This CDR3 contains 11 residues. CDR1 and CDR2 from the germline V gene are LGHNT and FRNRAP. The ends were cut back, 5 bases at V and 4 bases at J, with 3 bases in the middle. The CDR3 DNA sequence: TGTGCTAGTGGTCGGGGAAACACCATATATTTT. Amino acid sequence: CASGRGNTIYF.

The chain joins TRBV7-8 to TRBJ1-5; TRBD1 matches at 8 bases. CDR1 and CDR2 from the germline V gene are SGHVS and FQNEAQ. V lost 5 bases and J lost 5; bases outside the gene matches: 11. The CDR3 extends over 16 amino acids. The CDR3 region is CASSRTGSRSDQPQHF. The CDR3 bases are TGTGCCAGCAGCCGGACAGGGTCAAGATCGGATCAGCCCCAGCATTTT.

CDR3: CASSPRASGGTYVTGELFF. In nucleotides, the CDR3 is TGTGCCAGCAGCCCCCGGGCTAGCGGGGGGACTTATGTTACCGGGGAGCTGTTTTTT. This chain links TRBV7-3 with TRBJ2-2; the match to TRBD2 covers 11 bases. The trim removed 5 bases at V and 5 bases at J, leaving 16 bases unmatched. The CDR3 runs 19 residues. The germline CDR1 and CDR2 sequences are SGHTA and FQGTGA.

This clone appeared once. The chain combines TRBV6-5 with TRBJ2-3; perhaps TRBD2 as D (6 bases). CDR1 is MNHEY, CDR2 SVGAGI, per germline. The CDR3 is made up of 15 amino acids. With 6 bases removed from V and 4 bases from J, the gap between germline ends came to 17 bases. CDR3 in DNA: TGTGCCAGCAGCCGAGCCGGGACTGGCCCAGATACGCAGTATTTT. This sequence encodes CASSRAGTGPDTQYF.

The rearrangement links TRBV24-1 to TRBJ2-3; 7 bases are a match to TRBD1. The CDR3 loop spans 14 amino acids. The germline V gene has CDR1 KGHDR and CDR2 SFDVKD. The V gene end was trimmed by 4 bases and the J gene end by 4 bases; junction bases not matched to a gene: 4. CDR3 region: CATSDPQGPDTQYF. DNA for the CDR3: TGTGCCACCAGTGACCCACAGGGGCCAGATACGCAGTATTTT.

The CDR3 region is CASSSLPGTSYNEQFF. As DNA, the CDR3 is TGCGCCAGCAGCTCCCTCCCCGGGACATCCTACAATGAGCAGTTCTTC. The genes are TRBV5-1 and TRBJ2-1; perhaps TRBD1 as D (6 bases). V was pared by 3 bases and J by 1 base, with 14 bases between. The CDR3 runs 16 residues. Germline assignment: CDR1 SGHRS and CDR2 YFSETQ.

This chain joins TRBV7-2 and TRBJ1-2, with TRBD1 identical over 8 bases. The CDR3 consists of 16 residues. V lost 0 bases to trimming and J lost 5 bases; unmatched junction nucleotides: 8. Germline V gene data show CDR1 as SGHTA and CDR2 as FQGNSA. The CDR3 DNA reads as TGTGCCAGCAGCTTAGCTGGTCCCAGGGGGCAGTATGGCTACACCTTC. Its translation: CASSLAGPRGQYGYTF.

This rearrangement joins TRBV5-6 to TRBJ1-2; perhaps TRBD1 as D (5 bases). This CDR3 spans 15 amino acids. Germline CDR1 SGHDT, CDR2 YYEEEE. V lost 4 bases to trimming and J lost 2 bases, with 15 bases between them. The CDR3 DNA reads as TGTGCCAGCAGCCCGTGGGGGGTGAACAACTATGGCTACACCTTC. This translates into CASSPWGVNNYGYTF.

J is TRBJ1-1 and V is TRBV4-3; D call uncertain. With 1 base removed from V and 3 bases from J, the gap between germline ends came to 9 bases. Germline CDR1 LGHNA, CDR2 YSLEER. The length of the CDR3 is 14 residues. The CDR3 bases are TGCGCCAGCAGCCAAGTTGTCGGGTACACTGAAGCTTTCTTT. It translates to CASSQVVGYTEAFF.

This chain links TRBV5-6 with TRBJ1-1, with 7 bases identical to TRBD1. The V and J ends lost 4 bases and 6 bases, in that order; junction bases with no gene match: 6. This CDR3 is 13 amino acids long. Germline V gene lookup returns CDR1 SGHDT and CDR2 YYEEEE. The CDR3 sequence is CASSVDRLAEAFF. The CDR3 nucleotides are TGTGCCAGCAGCGTGGACAGGCTCGCTGAAGCTTTCTTT.

Concerning this clone: Other nucleotide sequences in the sample specify the same CDR3. This rearrangement joins TRBV5-1 to TRBJ2-3; 12 bases map to TRBD2. The CDR3 is 14 amino acids. The J segment lost 6 bases and the V segment lost 2 bases, leaving 1 base of the junction unmatched. CDR1 is SGHRS, CDR2 YFSETQ, per germline. The CDR3 here is CASSLGLAGDTQYF. DNA of the CDR3: TGCGCCAGCAGCTTAGGACTAGCGGGGGATACGCAGTATTTT. The full variable domain, in which reference TRBV5-1 and TRBJ2-3 provide the parts outside the CDR3, is KAGVTQTPRYLIKTRGQQVTLSCSPISGHRSVSWYQQTPGQGLQFLFEYFSETQRNKGNFPGRFSGRQFSNSRSEMNVSTLELGDSALYLCASSLGLAGDTQYFGPGTRLTVL.

The V gene is TRBV6-6, the J gene TRBJ2-3; D perhaps matches TRBD1 (5 bases). This CDR3 contains 15 residues. V lost 5 bases and J lost 2, with 14 bases in between. Germline lookup yields CDR1 MNHNY and CDR2 SVGAGI (reference sequence). For the CDR3, the DNA is TGTGCCAGCAGTGATACAGGTCGGCCCACAGATACGCAGTATTTT. This codes for CASSDTGRPTDTQYF.

Notes on this clone: Mismatch with germline at one junction end may stem from a read error. The genes are TRBV6-2 or TRBV6-3 and TRBJ1-5; D not resolved. Germline V lookup: CDR1 MNHEY, CDR2 SVGEGT. The CDR3 covers 14 residues. This chain's CDR3 is CASSYRALGETSDF. In DNA form, the CDR3 reads TGTGCCAGCAGTTACCGGGCCCTGGGAGAAACATCGGATTTT.